Listed here is a single T cell receptor beta chain. Its target is not known. The data were taken from a study of cytomegalovirus exposure and HLA in healthy donors. Findings of the study overall: Excluded were some V segments that proved indistinguishable, including TRBV6-2 and TRBV6-3. CMV serostatus was the sole immune exposure data available.

Trimming took 0 bases from V and 5 from J, leaving 8 bases between them. Germline CDR1 reads SGHAT; CDR2 reads FQNNGV. This CDR3 is 14 amino acids long. PCR involved 60 Vbeta and 13 Jbeta primers. Profiling relied on immunoSEQ multiplex PCR, and the TCRdb table lists in-frame clones only, not all of them. The table lists 100,000 to 120,000 clones, over 60% of them singletons. The receptor was isolated from a woman aged 25 to 45 in good health and CMV-seronegative. Sequencing was performed on PBMCs. The V call is TRBV11-2, the J call TRBJ2-1; no clear D gene. The CDR3 spells CASSLDGFNNEQFF. For the CDR3, the DNA is TGTGCCAGCAGCTTAGACGGTTTTAACAATGAGCAGTTCTTC.